This note documents a single T cell receptor (beta chain) sequence. This entry comes from a study of T-cell reconstitution after alpha-beta-depleted transplantation in children. The authors prepared the TCRbeta library with unique molecular identifiers. Each CDR3 protein gets one entry after TCRdb re-called the PCR reads with MiXCR. The sample carries around 410,000 distinct CDR3 sequences, 11% recorded once. The source of this sequence is a human donor who donated a stem cell graft to a child with acute myeloid leukemia. Sequenced material: PBMCs from the stem cell graft donor, taken from the stem cell graft.

CDR3 loop: CASSPERVVGTEAFF. For the CDR3, the DNA is TGTGCCAGCTCACCCGAAAGGGTAGTAGGCACTGAAGCTTTCTTT. V and J are TRBV18 and TRBJ1-1; D is ambiguous. In germline, CDR1 is KGHSH, CDR2 LQKENI. The CDR3 loop spans 15 amino acids. Trimming pared 3 bases from V and 4 bases from J, leaving 15 bases between.